A few counts support the clone carrying this T cell receptor (beta chain). This specimen comes from a study of T-cell reconstitution after alpha-beta-depleted transplantation in children. CDR1 is SQVTM, CDR2 ANQGSEA, per germline. V lost 3 bases to trimming and J lost 3 bases, with 15 bases between them. There are 14 residues in the CDR3. The TCRbeta library incorporated unique molecular identifiers. One entry per CDR3 protein, called by TCRdb with MiXCR from the PCR reads. This sample has over 550,000 distinct CDR3 sequences, with roughly a tenth found just once. The receptor was derived from a human donor who donated a stem cell graft to a child with acute myeloid leukemia. The specimen comprised PBMCs from the stem cell graft donor, sampled from the stem cell graft. The genes are TRBV29-1 and TRBJ2-7; D may correspond to TRBD1 or TRBD2 (5 bases each). The CDR3 nucleotides are TGCAGCGTTGATTCCTCCAGTGGGGGCTACGAGCAGTACTTC. It codes for CSVDSSSGGYEQYF.